Described below is a single T cell receptor (beta chain) sequence and its context. CDR3 length equals 16 residues. The V and J ends lost 1 base and 4 bases, in that order; junction bases with no gene match: 8. The V gene's germline CDR1 is MGHRA and CDR2 YSYEKL. The sample belongs to a study of CD8+ T cells in alopecia areata. Extracted RNA was reverse transcribed, and the resulting cDNA served as sequencing template. TCRdb keeps only in-frame clones here, not all; method: immunoSEQ multiplex PCR. The data show fewer than 200,000 clones, less than 75% seen once. This TCR derives from a human donor with alopecia areata. This chain uses TRBV4-1 with TRBJ2-7; 9 bases align to TRBD1. The sequencing used CD8+ T cells sorted from blood, collected at week 0. As DNA, the CDR3 is TGCGCCAGCAGCCAAGTGCCCGGGACAGGGAGGTACGAGCAGTACTTC. This codes for CASSQVPGTGRYEQYF.